Listed below are T cell receptor beta chains from one sample, sequenced in a study of blood T cell repertoires in COVID-19. Method: immunoSEQ multiplex PCR; TCRdb's copy keeps in-frame clones and lacks some. The sample contains approximately 100,000 clones, around 89% of which appear only once. Sequenced input: peripheral blood. These receptors all stem from a human donor with acute or convalescent COVID-19. The donor label of this sample is uncertain. Both conserved end residues are part of each CDR3. D genes are given only for firm matches. Clone size appears in some rows only: once, few, many, or a class for an expanded clone.

d_call	v_call	j_call	clone_size	cdr3_nt	cdr3_aa
TRBD2	TRBV28	TRBJ2-7	-	TGTGCCAGCAGTGCTCCGATAGCGGGACTAGCGGGTCCTACCTACGAGCAGTACTTC	CASSAPIAGLAGPTYEQYF
-	TRBV6-2/TRBV6-3	TRBJ2-7	-	TGTGCCAGCAGTCCGGTGGCAGGGATTTTGGGCGAGCAGTACTTC	CASSPVAGILGEQYF
-	TRBV2	TRBJ1-5	-	TGTGCCAGCAATTTCCAAGGAGATAGCAATCAGCCCCAGCATTTT	CASNFQGDSNQPQHF
-	TRBV7-8	TRBJ2-1	-	TGTGCCAGCAGGCGTGACTCGAATGAGCAGTTCTTC	CASRRDSNEQFF
TRBD2	TRBV9	TRBJ2-2	once	TGTGCCAGCAGCCCAGTGCGTAGGGTAGCGGGAGAGTCCGGGGAGCTGTTTTTT	CASSPVRRVAGESGELFF
-	TRBV3-1/TRBV3-2	TRBJ1-1	-	TGTGCCAGCAACTTTCGGGGGAACACTGAAGCTTTCTTT	CASNFRGNTEAFF
TRBD1	TRBV24-1	TRBJ2-3	-	TGTGCCACCAGTGATCTTAGACAGGGGGCAAGAGATACGCAGTATTTT	CATSDLRQGARDTQYF
-	TRBV28	TRBJ1-5	-	TGTGCCAGCAGGAGACAATACAATCAGCCCCAGCATTTT	CASRRQYNQPQHF
-	TRBV19	TRBJ2-7	-	TGTGCCAGTAGTCCGCGTCTCCTTGCGGGATTCTACGAGCAGTACTTC	CASSPRLLAGFYEQYF
TRBD1	TRBV24-1	TRBJ2-7	-	TGTGCCACCAGTACCAGGGGGCATTACGAGCAGTACTTC	CATSTRGHYEQYF
TRBD1	TRBV15	TRBJ2-5	-	TGTGCCACCAGCAGACCTAGACAGGGTAGAGAGACCCAGTACTTC	CATSRPRQGRETQYF
-	TRBV7-2	TRBJ1-6	-	TGTGCCAGCAGCTTAAGGGGCAGAGATAATTCACCCCTCCACTTT	CASSLRGRDNSPLHF
TRBD1	TRBV19	TRBJ1-5	-	TGTGCCAGTAGTCCGACGGGGACAGGGGGCTGGGAGCCCCAGCATTTT	CASSPTGTGGWEPQHF
-	TRBV28	TRBJ2-1	-	TGTGCCAGCAGTCCCCCAGGATCCTACAATGAGCAGTTCTTC	CASSPPGSYNEQFF
TRBD2	TRBV6-5	TRBJ2-5	-	TGTGCCAGCAGGCTTACTAGCGGGGGAGGAGAGACCCAGTACTTC	CASRLTSGGGETQYF
TRBD1	TRBV5-1	TRBJ2-7	-	TGCGCCAGCAGCCATGGACAGGGGAGTTACGAGCAGTACTTC	CASSHGQGSYEQYF
TRBD2	TRBV5-6	TRBJ2-2	-	TGTGCCAGCAGCTTGGCTGGGAGGGAAATCGGGGAGCTGTTTTTT	CASSLAGREIGELFF
TRBD1	TRBV19	TRBJ1-1	-	TGTGCCAGTAGTTCGCTCGGGGACAGGGTATCCACTGAAGCTTTCTTT	CASSSLGDRVSTEAFF
-	TRBV3-1/TRBV3-2	TRBJ1-4	-	TGTGCCAGCAGCCAAGATGATAGCCGAAGGGGAGAAAAACTGTTTTTT	CASSQDDSRRGEKLFF
-	TRBV5-4	TRBJ1-1	-	TGTGCCAGCAGCTTGGGGGCAGCAAGGATGAACACTGAAGCTTTCTTT	CASSLGAARMNTEAFF
TRBD2	TRBV20-1	TRBJ2-3	-	TGCAGTGCTAGTGAAGCGGGGGGGCGGTCGCAGTATTTT	CSASEAGGRSQYF
-	TRBV24-1	TRBJ1-2	-	TGTGCCACCAGTGATTCCTTCTATGGCTACACCTTC	CATSDSFYGYTF
-	TRBV2	TRBJ2-5	-	TGTGCCAGCAGTGAGCTTATTCGATCAGAAGAGACCCAGTACTTC	CASSELIRSEETQYF
-	TRBV18	TRBJ1-4	-	TGTGCCAGCTACCCCGGGACAAACACGAGTGAAAAACTGTTTTTT	CASYPGTNTSEKLFF
-	TRBV7-8	TRBJ1-1	-	TGTGCCAGCATCCGGGGACGGGGGGGGACTGAAGCTTTCTTT	CASIRGRGGTEAFF
-	TRBV10-3	TRBJ1-3	-	TGTGCCATCAGTGAGTCTCCAGGGGCGAGTGGAAACACCATATATTTT	CAISESPGASGNTIYF
TRBD2	TRBV30	TRBJ2-1	-	TGTGCCTGGAGTGAGATCGGGGGGGCGTCCTACAATGAGCAGTTCTTC	CAWSEIGGASYNEQFF
TRBD2	TRBV24-1	TRBJ2-2	-	TGTGCCACCAGCTACGGGACTAGCGGGAGCTGGGGGGAGCTGTTTTTT	CATSYGTSGSWGELFF
-	TRBV9	TRBJ1-1	-	TGTGCCAGCAGCTCGGGGGGTTCTGAAGCTTTCTTT	CASSSGGSEAFF
TRBD1	TRBV6-1	TRBJ1-3	-	TGTGCCAGTTACAGGGGGTCTGGAAACACCATATATTTT	CASYRGSGNTIYF
-	TRBV12-3/TRBV12-4	TRBJ1-1	-	TGTGCCAACGAGAGGACAGCAGGCACTGAAGCTTTCTTT	CANERTAGTEAFF
TRBD2	TRBV5-6	TRBJ2-5	-	TGTGCCAGCAGCTCCCGGACTAGCGGCTGGGGAGAGACCCAGTACTTC	CASSSRTSGWGETQYF